The sequence of this TCR beta chain was determined in a study of vaccination effects on CD4 cells after COVID-19. Sequenced by immunoSEQ multiplex PCR; TCRdb stores in-frame clones only, minus some. In the table there are around 69,000 clones, 74% of which are singletons. CDR1 is SGDLS and CDR2 is YYNGEE in the germline V gene. This CDR3 contains 16 residues. The junction had 4 bases not matched to a gene; V was cut back by 0 bases and J by 1 base. Pools of viral peptides were used by the ViraFEST assay to expand antigen-specific CD4+ T cells ahead of sequencing. The culture ran for approximately 11 days before CD4+ T cells were isolated. Of the BNT162b2 and mRNA-1273 vaccines, participants received two doses of one or the other. At days 3 and 7, half of the medium was exchanged for IL-2 medium. With regard to this clone: The antigen is not known.

The study, taken as a whole, reports: Late post-vaccination samples showed marked contraction of infection- and vaccine-induced clones. Convalescent patients were scarce, and early post-infection timepoints were absent. Just 1 of 255 vaccine-induced clones in healthy recipients was cross-reactive.

The receptor was isolated from a human donor who received a COVID-19 vaccine. V gene TRBV9 combines with J gene TRBJ2-1, with 7 bases identical to TRBD2. The sequencing here drew on CD4+ T cells from PBMCs cultured with HCoV-229E spike peptides, taken after COVID-19 vaccination. The CDR3 coding sequence is TGTGCCAGCAGCGTAGGTCTGCGGGGGTCCTACAATGAGCAGTTCTTC. This gives the protein CASSVGLRGSYNEQFF.